What follows are 14 T cell receptor beta chains derived from one specimen sequenced in a study of blood T cell repertoires in COVID-19. TCRdb's copy holds only in-frame clones and misses some; the assay was immunoSEQ multiplex PCR. Of some 120,000 clones in the sample, approximately 85% were seen once. The sequenced sample consisted of peripheral blood. These receptor sequences come from a human donor in a cohort sampled during active COVID-19.

This chain joins TRBV12-3 or TRBV12-4 and TRBJ1-5; no clear D. V lost 1 base to trimming and J lost 11 bases, with 12 bases between them. The CDR3 covers 13 residues. CDR3 protein: CASSLEAGSTQHF. The CDR3 nucleotides are TGTGCCAGCAGTTTAGAGGCGGGTTCGACCCAGCATTTT.

This clone was observed a few times. The genes are TRBV7-9 and TRBJ2-3, with 7 bases matching TRBD2. With V trimmed by 1 base and J by 2 bases, 6 bases remained unmatched. This CDR3 region has 16 residues. CDR1 and CDR2 from the germline V gene are SEHNR and FQNEAQ (reference sequence). The CDR3 protein is CASSLVIGGNTDTQYF. The CDR3 DNA follows: TGTGCCAGCAGCTTAGTGATCGGGGGGAACACAGATACGCAGTATTTT.

Worth noting for this clone: Other DNA sequences of this sample code for an identical CDR3. This sequence joins TRBV11-2 and TRBJ2-7; 11 bases align to TRBD2. This CDR3 spans 15 amino acids. Germline values: CDR1 SGHAT, CDR2 FQNNGV. J gave up 2 bases and V 1 base, and 1 base lay outside the gene matches. The CDR3 here is CASSLVAGGTYEQYF. DNA of the CDR3: TGTGCCAGCAGCTTAGTAGCGGGGGGGACCTACGAGCAGTACTTC.

The chain carries TRBV29-1 and TRBJ2-5; TRBD2 agrees at 14 bases. Germline-derived CDR1 and CDR2 are SQVTM and ANQGSEA. The CDR3 has 15 residues. Trimming cost V 4 bases and J 5 bases; bases outside gene matches: 6. The CDR3 region is CSVGVGTSGGETQYF. The DNA for the CDR3 is TGCAGCGTTGGAGTCGGGACTAGCGGGGGCGAGACCCAGTACTTC. The variable domain in full, with the rest retrieved from reference TRBV29-1 and TRBJ2-5, is SAVISQKPSRDICQRGTSLTIQCQVDSQVTMMFWYRQQPGQSLTLIATANQGSEATYESGFVIDKFPISRPNLTFSTLTVSNMSPEDSSIYLCSVGVGTSGGETQYFGPGTRLLVL.

The chain links TRBV6-5 to TRBJ1-4; D is possibly TRBD1 (6 bases). Germline CDR1 and CDR2: MNHEY and SVGAGI. CDR3 length: 13 amino acids. V lost 4 bases and J 8 bases, leaving 11 bases between the germline ends. CDR3 sequence: CASSLTGREKLFF. CDR3 bases: TGTGCCAGCAGTTTAACAGGGCGCGAAAAACTGTTTTTT.

The V call is TRBV20-1, the J call TRBJ2-1; 12 bases map to TRBD2. V lost 3 bases to trimming and J lost 4 bases; unmatched junction nucleotides: 7. Germline CDR1 is DFQATT and CDR2 is SNEGSKA (reference sequence). This CDR3 spans 16 amino acids. CDR3 DNA: TGCAGTGCTAGTGCGGCTAGCGGGGGGGAATACAATGAGCAGTTCTTC. Its translation is CSASAASGGEYNEQFF.

As DNA, the CDR3 is TGTGCCAGCAGCCCCCGGCGGGGCGGGTCAGAGACCCAGTACTTC. Protein: CASSPRRGGSETQYF. The chain links TRBV9 to TRBJ2-5, with a tentative D call TRBD2 (6 bases). The CDR3 spans 15 residues. The V end lost 4 bases, the J end lost 4 bases, and 17 bases lay between the germline ends. From germline, CDR1 is SGDLS and CDR2 YYNGEE.

The CDR3 DNA reads as TGTGCCAGCACCATGGGATTCCGGGACTTAGGTACCTTC. Its translation: CASTMGFRDLGTF. The V and J genes are TRBV6-5 and TRBJ1-2; weak D call: TRBD1 (5 bases). The length of the CDR3 is 13 residues. The ends were cut back, 7 bases at V and 14 bases at J, with 23 bases in the middle. CDR1 and CDR2 (germline): MNHEY, SVGAGI.

The rearrangement joins TRBV19 to TRBJ1-2; D is possibly TRBD1 (5 bases). With 3 bases removed from V and 3 bases from J, the gap between germline ends came to 14 bases. The CDR3 contains 15 residues. CDR1 LNHDA and CDR2 SQIVND come from the germline V gene (reference sequence). Here the CDR3 reads CASSINPGDDYGYTF. The CDR3 region has the DNA TGTGCCAGTAGTATTAACCCGGGGGACGACTATGGCTACACCTTC.

The chain joins TRBV19 to TRBJ2-5, with D possibly TRBD1 on 5 matching bases. This CDR3 is 15 amino acids long. Germline CDR1 LNHDA, CDR2 SQIVND (reference sequence). Trimming pared 4 bases from V and 2 bases from J, leaving 14 bases between. CDR3 in DNA: TGTGCCAGTAGTAAATCAACAGGAAGACAAGAGACCCAGTACTTC. This encodes CASSKSTGRQETQYF.

This clone was picked up a small number of times. This sequence joins TRBV2 and TRBJ2-7, with 9 positions matching TRBD1. V was pared by 7 bases and J by 2 bases, with 6 bases of the junction left unmatched. Germline CDR1 is SNHLY and CDR2 is FYNNEI. The CDR3 covers 14 residues. The CDR3 here is CASTWDRAAYEQYF. Here the CDR3 DNA reads TGTGCCAGCACCTGGGACAGGGCGGCCTACGAGCAGTACTTC.

The gene calls are TRBV4-1 and TRBJ2-7, with 7 bases fitting TRBD1. With 4 bases clipped from V and 6 bases from J, the junction kept 3 bases outside the gene matches. The CDR3 has 12 residues. Germline-derived CDR1 and CDR2 are MGHRA and YSYEKL. This CDR3 reads CASSPTGAEQYF. The DNA of the CDR3 is TGCGCCAGCAGCCCCACAGGGGCCGAGCAGTACTTC.

The rearrangement links TRBV6-5 to TRBJ1-2; 7 bases are shared with TRBD1. Germline loops: CDR1 MNHEY, CDR2 SVGAGI. The CDR3 length is 13 residues. Trimming at V came to 6 bases and at J to 2 bases, leaving 3 bases not matched to a gene. This chain's CDR3 is CASSLQGNYGYTF. The CDR3 nucleotides read TGTGCCAGCAGCTTACAGGGGAACTATGGCTACACCTTC.

The chain combines TRBV7-2 with TRBJ1-1; D may be TRBD1 (5 bases). The germline CDR1 and CDR2 sequences are SGHTA and FQGNSA. This CDR3 comprises 17 residues. V lost 10 bases, J lost 0 bases, and 24 bases lay in between. CDR3 coding DNA: TGTGCCAAAAAGCTTGTTTCCGTGGGGCCCATGAACACTGAAGCTTTCTTT. Translation: CAKKLVSVGPMNTEAFF.